The source of this T cell receptor beta chain is a study of T cell responses to AZD1222 COVID-19 vaccine. Notes on the study in general: Nearly half of spike-specific TCRs reportedly target variant regions that are unmutated in the B.1.351 and B.1.1.7 variants.

Clones were sequenced by immunoSEQ multiplex PCR, and TCRdb holds only the in-frame ones, with some missing. The sample includes about 140,000 clones, 85% seen only once; the top ten take less than 9.5%. For this clone: Antigen specificity is unknown.

Specimen: peripheral blood, collected 28 days after the second dose of the MenACWY control vaccine. The TCR comes from an adult who received the MenACWY meningococcal vaccine as a control.

For the CDR3, the DNA is TGTGCCAGCAGCACCCCAGAGGGGGCAGGCTATGGCTACACCTTC. This gives the protein CASSTPEGAGYGYTF. The chain links TRBV7-8 to TRBJ1-2; the match to TRBD1 covers 7 bases. Losses at the gene ends were 5 bases for V and 4 bases for J; bases not matched to a gene: 10. CDR3 size: 15 residues. From germline, CDR1 is SGHVS and CDR2 FQNEAQ.